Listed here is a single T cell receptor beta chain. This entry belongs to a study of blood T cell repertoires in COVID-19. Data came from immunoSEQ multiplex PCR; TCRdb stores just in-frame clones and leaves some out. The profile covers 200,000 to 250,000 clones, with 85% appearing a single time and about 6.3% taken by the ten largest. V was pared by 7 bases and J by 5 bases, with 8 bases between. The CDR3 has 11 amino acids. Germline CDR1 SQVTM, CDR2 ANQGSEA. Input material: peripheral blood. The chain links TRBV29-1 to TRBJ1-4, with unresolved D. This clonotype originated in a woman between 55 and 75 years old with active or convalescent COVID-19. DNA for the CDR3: TGCAGCGCCGGACTGAATGAAAAACTGTTTTTT. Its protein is CSAGLNEKLFF.